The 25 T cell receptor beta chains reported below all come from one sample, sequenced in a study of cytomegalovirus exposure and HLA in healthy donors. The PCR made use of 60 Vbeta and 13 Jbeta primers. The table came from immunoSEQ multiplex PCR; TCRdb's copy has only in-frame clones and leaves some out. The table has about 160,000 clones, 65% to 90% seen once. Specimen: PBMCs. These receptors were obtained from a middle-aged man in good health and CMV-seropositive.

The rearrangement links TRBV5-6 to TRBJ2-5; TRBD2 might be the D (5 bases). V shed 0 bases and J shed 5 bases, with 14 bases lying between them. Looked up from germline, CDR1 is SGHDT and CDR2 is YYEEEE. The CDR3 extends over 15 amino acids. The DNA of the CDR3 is TGTGCCAGCAGCTTGGGAAACAGTGGCGGGGAGACCCAGTACTTC. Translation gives CASSLGNSGGETQYF.

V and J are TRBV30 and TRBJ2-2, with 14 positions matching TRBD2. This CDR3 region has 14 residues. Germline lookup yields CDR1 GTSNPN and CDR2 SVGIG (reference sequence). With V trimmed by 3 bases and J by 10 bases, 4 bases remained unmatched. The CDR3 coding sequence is TGTGCCTGGAGGGGACTAGCGGGAGTGGCGGAGCTGTTTTTT. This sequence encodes CAWRGLAGVAELFF.

The CDR3 is CASNLRGPGAEAFF. The CDR3 DNA reads TGTGCCAGCAACCTCAGGGGGCCGGGGGCTGAAGCTTTCTTT. This rearrangement joins TRBV6-5 to TRBJ1-1; 8 nucleotides agree with TRBD1. Germline values: CDR1 MNHEY, CDR2 SVGAGI. Trimming at V came to 7 bases and at J to 6 bases, leaving 10 bases not matched to a gene. The CDR3 runs 14 residues.

CDR3 residues: CAWRGRSEGAFF. CDR3 DNA sequence: TGTGCCTGGAGAGGTAGATCCGAGGGAGCTTTCTTT. V is TRBV30 and J is TRBJ1-1; no clear D gene. The length of the CDR3 is 12 residues. Looked up from germline, CDR1 is GTSNPN and CDR2 is SVGIG (reference sequence). V lost 3 bases and J 10 bases, leaving 15 bases between the germline ends.

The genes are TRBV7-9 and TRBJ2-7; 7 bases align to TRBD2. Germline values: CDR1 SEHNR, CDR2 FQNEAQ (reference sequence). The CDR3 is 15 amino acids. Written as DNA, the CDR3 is TGTTCCAGCAGCCCCAGTTTAGCGGGCTCCTACGAGCAGTACGTC. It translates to CSSSPSLAGSYEQYV.

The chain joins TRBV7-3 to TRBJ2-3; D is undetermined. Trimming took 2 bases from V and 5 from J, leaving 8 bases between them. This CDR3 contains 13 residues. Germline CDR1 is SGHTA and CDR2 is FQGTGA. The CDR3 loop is CASSLASGDTQYF. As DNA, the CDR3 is TGTGCCAGCAGCTTAGCGTCCGGAGATACGCAGTATTTT.

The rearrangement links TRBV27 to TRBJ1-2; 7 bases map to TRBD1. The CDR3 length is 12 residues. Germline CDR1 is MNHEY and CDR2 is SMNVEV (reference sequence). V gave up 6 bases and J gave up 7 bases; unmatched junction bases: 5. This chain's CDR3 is CASRQGEVGYTF. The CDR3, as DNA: TGTGCCAGCAGGCAGGGGGAGGTTGGCTACACCTTC.

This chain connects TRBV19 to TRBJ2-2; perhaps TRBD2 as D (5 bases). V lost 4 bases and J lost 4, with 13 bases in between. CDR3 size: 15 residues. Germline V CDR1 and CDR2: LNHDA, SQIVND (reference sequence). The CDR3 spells CASSKQVAGTGELFF. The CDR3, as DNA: TGTGCCAGTAGTAAGCAGGTCGCGGGCACCGGGGAGCTGTTTTTT. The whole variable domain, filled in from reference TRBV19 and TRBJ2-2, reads DGGITQSPKYLFRKEGQNVTLSCEQNLNHDAMYWYRQDPGQGLRLIYYSQIVNDFQKGDIAEGYSVSREKKESFPLTVTSAQKNPTAFYLCASSKQVAGTGELFFGEGSRLTVL.

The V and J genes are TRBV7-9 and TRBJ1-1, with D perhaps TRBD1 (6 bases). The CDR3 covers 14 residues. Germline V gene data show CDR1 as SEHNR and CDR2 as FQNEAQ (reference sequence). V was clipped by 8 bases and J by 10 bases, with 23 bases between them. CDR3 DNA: TGTGCCAGCGGGGGGGGCCCTCTCAATCCTGTAGCTTTCTTT. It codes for CASGGGPLNPVAFF. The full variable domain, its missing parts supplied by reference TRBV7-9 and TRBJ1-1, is DTGVSQNPRHKITKRGQNVTFRCDPISEHNRLYWYRQTLGQGPEFLTYFQNEAQLEKSRLLSDRFSAERPKGSFSTLEIQRTEQGDSAMYLCASGGGPLNPVAFFGQGTRLTVV.

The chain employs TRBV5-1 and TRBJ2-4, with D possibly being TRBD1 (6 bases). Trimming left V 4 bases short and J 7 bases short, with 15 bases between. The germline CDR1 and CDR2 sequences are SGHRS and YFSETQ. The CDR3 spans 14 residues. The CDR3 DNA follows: TGCGCCAGCAGCCCGATAGGGGGTCCGAACATTCAGTACTTC. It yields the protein CASSPIGGPNIQYF.

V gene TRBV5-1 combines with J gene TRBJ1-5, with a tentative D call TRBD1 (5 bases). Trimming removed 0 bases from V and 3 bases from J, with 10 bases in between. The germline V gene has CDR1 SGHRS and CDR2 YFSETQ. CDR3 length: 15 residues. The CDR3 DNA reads TGCGCCAGCAGCTTGGAAGGGACTTTCAATCAGCCCCAGCATTTT. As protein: CASSLEGTFNQPQHF.

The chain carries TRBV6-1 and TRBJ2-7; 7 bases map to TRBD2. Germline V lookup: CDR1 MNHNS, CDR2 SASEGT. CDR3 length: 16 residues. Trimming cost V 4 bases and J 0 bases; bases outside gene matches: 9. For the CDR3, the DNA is TGTGCCAGCAGTGCCAGACGGGGAGGGACCTCCTACGAGCAGTACTTC. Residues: CASSARRGGTSYEQYF.

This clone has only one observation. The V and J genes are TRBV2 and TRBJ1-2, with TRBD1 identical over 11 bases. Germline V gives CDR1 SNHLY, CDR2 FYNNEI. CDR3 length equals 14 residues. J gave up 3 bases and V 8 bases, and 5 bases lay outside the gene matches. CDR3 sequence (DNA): TGTGCCAGCGGGGGGACAGGGGGAGACTATGGCTACACCTTC. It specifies CASGGTGGDYGYTF.

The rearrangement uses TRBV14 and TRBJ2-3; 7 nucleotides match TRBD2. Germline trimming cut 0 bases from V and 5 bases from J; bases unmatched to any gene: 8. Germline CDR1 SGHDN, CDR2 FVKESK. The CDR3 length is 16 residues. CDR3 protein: CASSQDWRELGDTQYF. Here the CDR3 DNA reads TGTGCCAGCAGCCAAGATTGGCGGGAGTTAGGAGATACGCAGTATTTT.

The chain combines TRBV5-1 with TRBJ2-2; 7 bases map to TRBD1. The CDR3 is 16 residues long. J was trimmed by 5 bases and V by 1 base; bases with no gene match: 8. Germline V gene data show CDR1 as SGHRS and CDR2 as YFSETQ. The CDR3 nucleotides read TGCGCCAGCAGCTTGAACAGGGGTCCCACGACCGGGGAGCTGTTTTTT. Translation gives CASSLNRGPTTGELFF.

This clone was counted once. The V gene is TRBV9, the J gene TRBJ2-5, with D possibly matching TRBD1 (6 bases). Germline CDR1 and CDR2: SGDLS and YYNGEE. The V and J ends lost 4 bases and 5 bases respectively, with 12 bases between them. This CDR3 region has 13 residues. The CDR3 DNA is TGTGCCAGCAGCCGTACAGGGACGGAGACCCAGTACTTC. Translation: CASSRTGTETQYF.

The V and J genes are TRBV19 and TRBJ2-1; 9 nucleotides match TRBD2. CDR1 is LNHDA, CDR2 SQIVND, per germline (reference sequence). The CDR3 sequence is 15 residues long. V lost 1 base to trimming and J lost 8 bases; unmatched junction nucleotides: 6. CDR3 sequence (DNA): TGTGCCAGTAGTATAGGTGGGACTAGCAGGGATGAGCAGTTCTTC. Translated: CASSIGGTSRDEQFF.

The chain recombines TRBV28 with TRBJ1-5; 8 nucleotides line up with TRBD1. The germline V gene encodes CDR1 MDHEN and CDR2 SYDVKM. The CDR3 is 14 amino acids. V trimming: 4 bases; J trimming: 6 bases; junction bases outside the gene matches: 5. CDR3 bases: TGTGCCAGCAGTTCCGGACAGGGTTTTCAGCCCCAGCATTTT. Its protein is CASSSGQGFQPQHF.

CDR3 coding DNA: TGCGCCAGCAGCTGGTGGACAGGGAAGGGGGAGACGCAAGCTTTCTTT. It translates to CASSWWTGKGETQAFF. The V and J genes are TRBV5-1 and TRBJ1-1; 8 nucleotides agree with TRBD1. This CDR3 has 16 amino acids. CDR1 and CDR2 (germline): SGHRS, YFSETQ. V trimming: 3 bases; J trimming: 9 bases; junction bases outside the gene matches: 16.

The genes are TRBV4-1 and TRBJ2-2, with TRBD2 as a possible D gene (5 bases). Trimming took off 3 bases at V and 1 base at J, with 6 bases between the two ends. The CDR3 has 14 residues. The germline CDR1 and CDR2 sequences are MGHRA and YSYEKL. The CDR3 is CASSHGENTGELFF. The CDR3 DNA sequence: TGCGCCAGCAGCCACGGGGAGAACACCGGGGAGCTGTTTTTT.

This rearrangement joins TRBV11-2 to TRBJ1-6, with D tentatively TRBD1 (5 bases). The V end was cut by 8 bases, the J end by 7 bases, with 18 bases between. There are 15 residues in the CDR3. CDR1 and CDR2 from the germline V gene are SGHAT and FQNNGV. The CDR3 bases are TGTGCCAGCGCAGGGAAGTGGCGGGAAAATTCACCCCTCCACTTT. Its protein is CASAGKWRENSPLHF.

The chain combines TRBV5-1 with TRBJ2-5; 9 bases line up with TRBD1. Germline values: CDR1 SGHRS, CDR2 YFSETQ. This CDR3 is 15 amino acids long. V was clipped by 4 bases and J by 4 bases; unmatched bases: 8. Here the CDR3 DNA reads TGCGCCAGCAGCCCGAGGACAGGGGCTGTAGAGACCCAGTACTTC. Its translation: CASSPRTGAVETQYF.

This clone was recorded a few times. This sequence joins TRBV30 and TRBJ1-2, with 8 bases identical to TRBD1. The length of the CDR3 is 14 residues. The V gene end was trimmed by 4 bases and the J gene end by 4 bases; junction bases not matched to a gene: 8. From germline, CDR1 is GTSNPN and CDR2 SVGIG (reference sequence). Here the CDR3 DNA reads TGTGCCTGGACCCCCGACAGGGGCGGCTATGGCTACACCTTC. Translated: CAWTPDRGGYGYTF. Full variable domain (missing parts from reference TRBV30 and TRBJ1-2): SQTIHQWPATLVQPVGSPLSLECTVEGTSNPNLYWYRQAAGRGLQLLFYSVGIGQISSEVPQNLSASRPQDRQFILSSKKLLLSDSGFYLCAWTPDRGGYGYTFGSGTRLTVV.

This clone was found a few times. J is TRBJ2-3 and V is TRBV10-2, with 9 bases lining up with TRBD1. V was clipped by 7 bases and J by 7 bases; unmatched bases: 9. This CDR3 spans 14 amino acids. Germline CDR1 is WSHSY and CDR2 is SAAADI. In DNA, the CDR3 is TGCGCCAGCATGCCGGGACAGGGAGGCAATACGCAGTATTTT. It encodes CASMPGQGGNTQYF.

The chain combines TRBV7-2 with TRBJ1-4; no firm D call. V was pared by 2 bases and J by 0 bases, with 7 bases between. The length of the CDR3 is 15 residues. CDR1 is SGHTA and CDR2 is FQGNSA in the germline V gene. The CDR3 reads CASSLYLATNEKLFF. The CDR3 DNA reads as TGTGCCAGCAGCTTATATCTTGCAACTAATGAAAAACTGTTTTTT.